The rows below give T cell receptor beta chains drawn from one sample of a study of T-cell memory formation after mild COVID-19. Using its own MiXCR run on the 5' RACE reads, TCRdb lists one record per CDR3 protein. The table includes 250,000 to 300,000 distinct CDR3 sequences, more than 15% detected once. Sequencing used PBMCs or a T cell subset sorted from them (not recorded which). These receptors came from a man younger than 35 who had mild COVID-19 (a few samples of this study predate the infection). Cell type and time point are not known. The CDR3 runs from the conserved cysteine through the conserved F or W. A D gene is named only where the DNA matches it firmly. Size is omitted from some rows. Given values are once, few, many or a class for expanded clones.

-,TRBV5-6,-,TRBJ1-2,CASSLGAGGSYTF,TGTGCCAGCAGCTTGGGGGCAGGTGGGAGCTACACCTTC
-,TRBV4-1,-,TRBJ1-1,CASSPADRGANTEAFF,TGCGCCAGCAGCCCGGCCGATCGGGGGGCGAACACTGAAGCTTTCTTT
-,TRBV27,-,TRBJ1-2,CASSLSGGVMSGYTF,TGTGCCAGCAGTTTATCGGGAGGGGTAATGAGCGGCTACACCTTC
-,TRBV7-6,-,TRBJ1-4,CASSSPMGGEKLFF,TGTGCCAGCAGCTCCCCTATGGGCGGTGAAAAACTGTTTTTT
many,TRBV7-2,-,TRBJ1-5,CASSLAGLTNQPQHF,TGTGCCAGCAGCTTGGCCGGCTTGACAAATCAGCCCCAGCATTTT
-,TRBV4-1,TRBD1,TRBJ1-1,CASSQEARGLSGVTEAFF,TGCGCCAGCAGCCAAGAAGCCAGGGGGCTTTCCGGGGTCACTGAAGCTTTCTTT
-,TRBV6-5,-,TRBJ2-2,CASSYGPSTGELFF,TGTGCCAGCAGTTACGGGCCCTCAACCGGGGAGCTGTTTTTT
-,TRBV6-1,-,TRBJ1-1,CASSVVQRSDTEAFF,TGTGCCAGCAGTGTGGTACAAAGGTCGGACACTGAAGCTTTCTTT
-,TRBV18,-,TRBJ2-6,CASSPQVTSGANVLTF,TGTGCCAGCTCACCCCAGGTAACCTCTGGGGCCAACGTCCTGACTTTC
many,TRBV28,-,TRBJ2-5,CASSEGETQYF,TGTGCCAGCAGCGAGGGGGAGACCCAGTACTTC
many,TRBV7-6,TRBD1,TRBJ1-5,CASSFAARGQGALESNQPQHF,TGTGCCAGCAGCTTTGCGGCTCGGGGACAGGGGGCTCTTGAAAGCAATCAGCCCCAGCATTTT